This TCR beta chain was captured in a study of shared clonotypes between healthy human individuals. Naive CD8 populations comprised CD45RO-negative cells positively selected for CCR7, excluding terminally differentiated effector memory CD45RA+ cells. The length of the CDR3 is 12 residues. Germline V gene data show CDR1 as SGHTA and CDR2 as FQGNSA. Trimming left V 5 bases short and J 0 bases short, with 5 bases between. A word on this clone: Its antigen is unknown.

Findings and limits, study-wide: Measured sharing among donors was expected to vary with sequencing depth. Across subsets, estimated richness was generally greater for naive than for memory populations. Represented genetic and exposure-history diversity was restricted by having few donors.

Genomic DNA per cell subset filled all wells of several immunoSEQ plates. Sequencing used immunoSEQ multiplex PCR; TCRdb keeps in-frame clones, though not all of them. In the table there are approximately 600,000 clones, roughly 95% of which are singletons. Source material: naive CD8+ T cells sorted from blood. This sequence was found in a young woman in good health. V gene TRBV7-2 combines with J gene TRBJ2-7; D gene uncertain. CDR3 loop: CASSHSSYEQYF. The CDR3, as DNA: TGTGCCAGCAGCCATAGCTCCTACGAGCAGTACTTC.